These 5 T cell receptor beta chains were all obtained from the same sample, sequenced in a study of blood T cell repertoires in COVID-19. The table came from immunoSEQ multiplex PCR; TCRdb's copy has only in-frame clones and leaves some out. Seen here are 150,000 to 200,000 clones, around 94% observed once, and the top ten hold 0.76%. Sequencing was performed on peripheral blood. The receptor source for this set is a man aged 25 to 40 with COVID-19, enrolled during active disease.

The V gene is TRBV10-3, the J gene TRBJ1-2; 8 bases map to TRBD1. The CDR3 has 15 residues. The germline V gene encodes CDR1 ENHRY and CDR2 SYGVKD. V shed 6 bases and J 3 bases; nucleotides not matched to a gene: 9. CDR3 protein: CAISFGQGVDYGYTF. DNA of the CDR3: TGTGCCATCAGCTTTGGACAGGGCGTGGACTATGGCTACACCTTC.

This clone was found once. CDR3 sequence: CASSQTGGNTIYF. DNA of the CDR3: TGTGCCAGCAGCCAGACGGGAGGAAACACCATATATTTT. The rearrangement links TRBV3-1 (or the pseudogene TRBV3-2) to TRBJ1-3; D not resolved. Germline assignment: CDR1 LGHDT and CDR2 YNNKEL (reference sequence). V lost 3 bases, J lost 4 bases, and 7 bases lay in between. The CDR3 loop spans 13 amino acids.

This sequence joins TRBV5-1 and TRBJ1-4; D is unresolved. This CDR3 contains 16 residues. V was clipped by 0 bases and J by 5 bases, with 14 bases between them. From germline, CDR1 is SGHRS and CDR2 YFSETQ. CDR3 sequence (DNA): TGCGCCAGCAGCTTGGAGCGGTCGGTGGACAATGAAAAACTGTTTTTT. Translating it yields CASSLERSVDNEKLFF.

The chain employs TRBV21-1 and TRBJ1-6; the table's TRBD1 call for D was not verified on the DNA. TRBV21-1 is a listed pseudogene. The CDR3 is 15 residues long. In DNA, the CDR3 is TGTGCCAGCAGCAGACGGACAGGGGAGGATTCACCCCTCCACTTT. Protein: CASSRRTGEDSPLHF.

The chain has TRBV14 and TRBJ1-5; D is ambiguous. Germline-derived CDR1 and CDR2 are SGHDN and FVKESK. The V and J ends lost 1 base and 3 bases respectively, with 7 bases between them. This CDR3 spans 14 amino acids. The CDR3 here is CASSQAGNNQPQHF. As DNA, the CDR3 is TGTGCCAGCAGCCAAGCGGGGAACAATCAGCCCCAGCATTTT.